This T cell receptor (beta chain) is drawn from a study of monozygotic twins with inflammatory bowel disease. Study-level findings and limits: T cell subtypes that differed could not be told apart. Since immunosuppressive treatments differed, patient repertoires may have gained added variability.

As regards this clonotype: The antigen remains unidentified.

TCRdb re-called the 5' RACE reads and gives one entry per CDR3 protein, without DNA. The data show approximately 390,000 distinct CDR3 sequences, and the top ten clones hold 2% to 3%. The total RNA came straight from whole blood, and T cells were not sorted beforehand. This CDR3 region has 13 residues. Germline loops: CDR1 GTSNPN, CDR2 SVGIG (reference sequence). The rearrangement joins TRBV30 to TRBJ2-5; the TCRdb call, TRBD2, lacks DNA for checking. The sample was blood. The receptor was derived from a human donor with ulcerative colitis or Crohn's disease, or a healthy co-twin of an affected twin (not recorded which). CDR3 sequence reads: CAWKTSGWETQYF.